This T cell receptor (beta chain) comes out of a study of T cell repertoires in cytomegalovirus infection. For the study at large: Both recently identified HLA-C-restricted and well-studied HLA-B-restricted CMV epitopes were used in the study.

About this clonotype: The antigen is undetermined.

TCRdb re-derived calls from the reads in MiXCR, one entry per CDR3 protein. The repertoire holds around 85,000 distinct CDR3 sequences, with approximately 46% as singletons. Whole-study findings and limits: Dominating the ex vivo response were HLA-C-restricted CMV-specific TCR beta clonotypes.

The length of the CDR3 is 14 residues. Trimming shortened V by 5 bases and J by 10 bases, and 18 bases separated the two germline ends. Germline CDR1 reads LNHDA; CDR2 reads SQIVND (reference sequence). Specimen: CD8+ T cells from cultured PBMCs, collected from culture after CMV antigen stimulation. This clonotype originated in a human donor in good health (CMV status not recorded). Some clones in this sample may be carry-over from other donors' samples. The chain has TRBV19 and TRBJ1-5, with a tentative D call TRBD1 (6 bases). The CDR3 sequence: CASSWGHRELPQHF. CDR3 DNA: TGTGCCAGTAGTTGGGGACACCGGGAGTTACCCCAGCATTTT.